These 5 T cell receptor beta chains came from one sample sequenced in a study of T cell responses to AZD1222 COVID-19 vaccine. Generated by immunoSEQ multiplex PCR, the TCRdb table keeps only in-frame clones and is missing some. The sample contains about 35,000 clones, 86% of which appear only once. The material sequenced was peripheral blood, taken on day 0 of AZD1222 vaccination. These receptors were taken from an adult in good health.

The rearrangement links TRBV5-1 to TRBJ2-5, with D possibly matching TRBD2 (6 bases). CDR3 length equals 14 residues. The germline V gene has CDR1 SGHRS and CDR2 YFSETQ. The ends were cut back, 0 bases at V and 5 bases at J, with 11 bases in the middle. The CDR3 spells CASSLVGGAETQYF. The CDR3 nucleotides are TGCGCCAGCAGCTTGGTCGGGGGAGCCGAGACCCAGTACTTC.

The chain links TRBV2 to TRBJ2-7; D not resolved. The CDR3 loop spans 15 amino acids. Germline loops: CDR1 SNHLY, CDR2 FYNNEI. V was cut by 2 bases and J by 0 bases, with 11 bases left in between. The CDR3 spells CASSELAASSYEQYF. The CDR3 nucleotides read TGTGCCAGCAGTGAACTTGCGGCGAGCTCCTACGAGCAGTACTTC.

Only one count was recorded for this clone. The CDR3 DNA reads TGTGCCTGGATCGCTCCCGTCCAAGAGACCCAGTACTTC. Translated, it gives CAWIAPVQETQYF. This chain uses TRBV30 with TRBJ2-5; D remains unclear. Trimming pared 4 bases from V and 1 base from J, leaving 10 bases between. CDR1 and CDR2 from the germline V gene are GTSNPN and SVGIG (reference sequence). The CDR3 totals 13 residues.

This chain connects TRBV6-5 to TRBJ1-5; maybe TRBD1 (6 bases). The CDR3 is 14 amino acids. Germline V lookup: CDR1 MNHEY, CDR2 SVGAGI. Deletions cut 8 bases from V and 3 bases from J, with 14 bases between. CDR3 sequence (DNA): TGTGCCAGCGGGGGCCACCGGCCCAATCAGCCCCAGCATTTT. The encoded protein is CASGGHRPNQPQHF.

The CDR3 nucleotides read TGTGCCAGCAGTAATTATTCACCCCTCCACTTT. Protein: CASSNYSPLHF. This sequence joins TRBV6-5 and TRBJ1-6; D unresolved. The germline V gene encodes CDR1 MNHEY and CDR2 SVGAGI. Trimming shortened V by 5 bases and J by 8 bases, and 4 bases separated the two germline ends. This CDR3 is 11 amino acids long.